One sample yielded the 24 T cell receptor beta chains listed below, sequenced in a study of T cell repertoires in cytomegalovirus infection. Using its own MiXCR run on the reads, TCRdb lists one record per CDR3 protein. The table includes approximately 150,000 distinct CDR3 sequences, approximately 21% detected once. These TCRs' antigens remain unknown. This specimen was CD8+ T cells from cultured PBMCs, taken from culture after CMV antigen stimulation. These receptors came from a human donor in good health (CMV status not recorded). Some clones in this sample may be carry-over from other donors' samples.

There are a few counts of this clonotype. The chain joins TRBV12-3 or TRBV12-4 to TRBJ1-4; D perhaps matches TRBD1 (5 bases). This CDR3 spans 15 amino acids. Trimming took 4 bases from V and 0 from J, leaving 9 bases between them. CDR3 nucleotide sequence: TGTGCCAGCAGTTGGACAACTGCAACTAATGAAAAACTGTTTTTT. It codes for CASSWTTATNEKLFF.

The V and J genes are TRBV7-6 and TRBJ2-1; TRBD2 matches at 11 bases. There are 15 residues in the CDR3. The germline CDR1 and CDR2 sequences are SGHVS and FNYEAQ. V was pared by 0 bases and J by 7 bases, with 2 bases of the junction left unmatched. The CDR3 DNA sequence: TGTGCCAGCAGCTTAGCTAGCGGGGGGGCAAATGAGCAGTTCTTC. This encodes CASSLASGGANEQFF.

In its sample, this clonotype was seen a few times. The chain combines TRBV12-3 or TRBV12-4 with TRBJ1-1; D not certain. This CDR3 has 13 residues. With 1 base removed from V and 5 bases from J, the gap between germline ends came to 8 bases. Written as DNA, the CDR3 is TGTGCCAGCAGTTTAGGGGAAGCAACTGAAGCTTTCTTT. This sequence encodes CASSLGEATEAFF.

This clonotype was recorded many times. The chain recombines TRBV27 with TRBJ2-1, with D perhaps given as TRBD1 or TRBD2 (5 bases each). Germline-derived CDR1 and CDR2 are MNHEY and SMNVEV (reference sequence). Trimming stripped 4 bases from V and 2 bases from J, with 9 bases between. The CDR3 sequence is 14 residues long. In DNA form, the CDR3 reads TGTGCCAGCAGTTCTGGGGGTGCCTACAATGAGCAGTTCTTC. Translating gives CASSSGGAYNEQFF.

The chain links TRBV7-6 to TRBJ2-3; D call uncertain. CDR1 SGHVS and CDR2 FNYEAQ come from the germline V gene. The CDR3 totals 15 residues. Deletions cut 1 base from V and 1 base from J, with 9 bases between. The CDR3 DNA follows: TGTGCCAGCAGCTTAGAGCCGCGCGGCACAGATACGCAGTATTTT. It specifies CASSLEPRGTDTQYF.

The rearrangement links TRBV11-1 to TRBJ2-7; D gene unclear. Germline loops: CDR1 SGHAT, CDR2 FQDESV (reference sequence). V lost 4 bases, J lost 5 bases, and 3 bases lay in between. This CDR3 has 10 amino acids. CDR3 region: CASSSHEQYF. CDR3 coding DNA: TGTGCCAGCAGCTCTCACGAGCAGTACTTC.

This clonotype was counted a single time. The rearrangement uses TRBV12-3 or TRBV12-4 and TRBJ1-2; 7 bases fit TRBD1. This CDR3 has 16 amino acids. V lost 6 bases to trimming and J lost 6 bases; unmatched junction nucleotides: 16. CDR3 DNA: TGTGCCAGCAGATTATCCCCTACAGGGGCCGCGGATGGCTACACCTTC. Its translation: CASRLSPTGAADGYTF.

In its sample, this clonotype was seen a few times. The CDR3 DNA follows: TGTGCCAGCAGCTTAGGAACGACAGGTTTAATGAACACTGAAGCTTTCTTT. Translation gives CASSLGTTGLMNTEAFF. The V call is TRBV7-8, the J call TRBJ1-1, with a weak D call TRBD1 (6 bases). Between the trimmed V and J ends, which lost 1 base and 0 bases, there was a span of 15 bases. The CDR3 is 17 residues long. Germline V gene lookup returns CDR1 SGHVS and CDR2 FQNEAQ.

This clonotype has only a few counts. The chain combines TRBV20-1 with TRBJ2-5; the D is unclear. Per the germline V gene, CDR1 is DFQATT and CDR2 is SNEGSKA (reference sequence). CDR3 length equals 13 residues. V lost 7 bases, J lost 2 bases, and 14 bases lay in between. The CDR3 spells CSGRQAIQETQYF. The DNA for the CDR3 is TGCAGTGGTCGGCAGGCAATTCAAGAGACCCAGTACTTC.

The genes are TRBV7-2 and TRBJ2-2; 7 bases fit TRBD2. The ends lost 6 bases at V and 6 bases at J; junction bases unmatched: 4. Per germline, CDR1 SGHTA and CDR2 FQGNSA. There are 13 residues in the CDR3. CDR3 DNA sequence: TGTGCCAGCAGGAGGGAGGGAGCCGGGGAGCTGTTTTTT. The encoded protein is CASRREGAGELFF.

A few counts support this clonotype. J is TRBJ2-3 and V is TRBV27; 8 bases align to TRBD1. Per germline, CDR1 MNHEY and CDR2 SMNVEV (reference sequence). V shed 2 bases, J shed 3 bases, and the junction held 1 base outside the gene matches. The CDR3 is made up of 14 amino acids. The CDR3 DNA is TGTGCCAGCAGTTTAGGACAGGGAACAGATACGCAGTATTTT. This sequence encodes CASSLGQGTDTQYF.

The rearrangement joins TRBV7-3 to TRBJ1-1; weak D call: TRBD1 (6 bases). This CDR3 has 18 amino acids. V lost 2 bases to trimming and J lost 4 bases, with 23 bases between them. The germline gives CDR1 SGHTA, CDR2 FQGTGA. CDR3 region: CASSLVGGGSSRGTEAFF. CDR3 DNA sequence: TGTGCCAGCAGCTTAGTGGGAGGGGGTTCGAGCAGGGGCACTGAAGCTTTCTTT.

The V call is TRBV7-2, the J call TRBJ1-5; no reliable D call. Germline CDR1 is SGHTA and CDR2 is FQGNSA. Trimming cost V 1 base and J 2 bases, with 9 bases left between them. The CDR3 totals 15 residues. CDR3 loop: CASSLDGLGNQPQHF. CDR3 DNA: TGTGCCAGCAGCTTAGACGGGCTTGGCAATCAGCCCCAGCATTTT.

This chain's CDR3 is CAWSVKPVAFF. In nucleotides, the CDR3 is TGTGCCTGGAGCGTGAAACCTGTAGCTTTCTTT. The rearrangement links TRBV30 to TRBJ1-1; D remains unclear. The V end was cut by 3 bases, the J end by 10 bases, with 12 bases between. This CDR3 has 11 residues. Germline V gene data show CDR1 as GTSNPN and CDR2 as SVGIG (reference sequence).

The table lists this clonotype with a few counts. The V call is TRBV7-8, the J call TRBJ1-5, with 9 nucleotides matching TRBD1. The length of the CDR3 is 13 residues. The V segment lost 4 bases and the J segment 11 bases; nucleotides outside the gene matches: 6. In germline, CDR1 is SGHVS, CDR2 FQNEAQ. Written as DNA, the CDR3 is TGTGCCAGCAGCTCTCAGGGGGACAGGGCCCAGCATTTT. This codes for CASSSQGDRAQHF.

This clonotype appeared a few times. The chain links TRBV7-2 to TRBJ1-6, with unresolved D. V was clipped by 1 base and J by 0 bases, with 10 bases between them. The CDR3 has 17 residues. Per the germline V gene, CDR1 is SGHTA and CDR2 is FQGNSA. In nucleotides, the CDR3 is TGTGCCAGCAGCTTAGAACGGAAGAGCTCCTATAATTCACCCCTCCACTTT. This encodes CASSLERKSSYNSPLHF.

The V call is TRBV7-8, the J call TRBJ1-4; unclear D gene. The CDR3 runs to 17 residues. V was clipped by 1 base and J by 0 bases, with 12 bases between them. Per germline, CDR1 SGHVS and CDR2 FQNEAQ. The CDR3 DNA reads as TGTGCCAGCAGCTTAGTGAGGGCAGAGCCAACTAATGAAAAACTGTTTTTT. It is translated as CASSLVRAEPTNEKLFF.

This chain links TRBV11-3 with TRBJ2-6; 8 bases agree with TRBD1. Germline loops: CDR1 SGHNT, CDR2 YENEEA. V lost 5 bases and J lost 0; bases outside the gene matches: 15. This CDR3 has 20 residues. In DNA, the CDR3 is TGTGCCAGCAGCACCGGCAGAGGTCAGGGGGCCTTCTCTGGGGCCAACGTCCTGACTTTC. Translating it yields CASSTGRGQGAFSGANVLTF.

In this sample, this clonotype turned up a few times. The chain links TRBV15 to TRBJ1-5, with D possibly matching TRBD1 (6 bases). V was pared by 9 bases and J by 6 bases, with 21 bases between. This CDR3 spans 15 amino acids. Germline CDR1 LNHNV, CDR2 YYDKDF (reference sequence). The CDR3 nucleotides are TGTGCCACTAGGAGAAGTCGGGGGGCAGTTCAGCCCCAGCATTTT. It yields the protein CATRRSRGAVQPQHF.

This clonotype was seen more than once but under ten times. Here the CDR3 DNA reads TGTGCCAGCAGTGCCGGGGGGCACGGGTACGAGCAGTACTTC. Amino acids: CASSAGGHGYEQYF. The chain joins TRBV6-6 to TRBJ2-7, with D possibly matching TRBD2 (7 bases). V lost 5 bases and J lost 4, with 15 bases in between. Germline V gene lookup returns CDR1 MNHNY and CDR2 SVGAGI (reference sequence). The CDR3 extends over 14 amino acids.

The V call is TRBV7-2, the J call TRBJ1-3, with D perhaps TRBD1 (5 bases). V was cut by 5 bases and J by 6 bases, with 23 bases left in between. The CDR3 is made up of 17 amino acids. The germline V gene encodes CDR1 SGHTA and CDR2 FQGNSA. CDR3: CASSPAEGFAGTNTIYF. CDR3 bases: TGTGCCAGCAGCCCGGCAGAAGGGTTCGCCGGGACAAACACCATATATTTT.

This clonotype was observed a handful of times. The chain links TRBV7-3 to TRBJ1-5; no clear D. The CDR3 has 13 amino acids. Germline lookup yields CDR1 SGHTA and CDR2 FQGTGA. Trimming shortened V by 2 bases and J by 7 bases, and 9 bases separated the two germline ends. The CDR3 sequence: CASSLGGRQPQHF. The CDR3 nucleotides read TGTGCCAGCAGCTTAGGAGGGCGACAGCCCCAGCATTTT.

The CDR3 sequence is CASSPGDSYQETQYF. CDR3 coding DNA: TGTGCCAGCAGTCCGGGGGACAGCTACCAAGAGACCCAGTACTTC. The chain has TRBV27 and TRBJ2-5; D might be TRBD1 (7 bases). V shed 5 bases and J shed 0 bases, with 13 bases lying between them. The germline V gene has CDR1 MNHEY and CDR2 SMNVEV (reference sequence). The CDR3 has 15 amino acids.

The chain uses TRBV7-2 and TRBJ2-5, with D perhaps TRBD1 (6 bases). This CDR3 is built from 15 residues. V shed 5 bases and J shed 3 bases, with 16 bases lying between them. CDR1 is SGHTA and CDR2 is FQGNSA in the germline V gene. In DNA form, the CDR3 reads TGTGCCAGCAGCCTAAGGGGGACACATAAAGAGACCCAGTACTTC. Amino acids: CASSLRGTHKETQYF.